Reported below is one TCR beta chain. The antigen is undetermined. Trimming took 5 bases from V and 5 from J, leaving 12 bases between them. This CDR3 contains 13 residues. CDR1 is MRHNA and CDR2 is SNTAGT in the germline V gene. The PCR was carried out with 60 Vbeta primers and 13 Jbeta primers. Clones were sequenced by immunoSEQ multiplex PCR, and TCRdb holds only the in-frame ones, with some missing. The sample lists 150,000 to 200,000 clones; about 86% were seen once. These data originate in a study of cytomegalovirus exposure and HLA in healthy donors. Study observations and caveats: Later analysis showed TCR association rates varying by HLA locus, highest for DRB1 and lowest for HLA-C.

Despite likely unrecorded immune exposures, the donors were nominally healthy at the time of sampling. This chain connects TRBV6-4 to TRBJ2-5; no clear D gene. Sequencing was carried out using PBMCs. The TCR originated in a woman aged 18-30 years in good health and CMV-seropositive. For the CDR3, the DNA is TGTGCCAGCAGTCGTGAGGCCGGGGAGACCCAGTACTTC. Translation: CASSREAGETQYF.